Following are 22 T cell receptor beta chains from one sample sequenced in a study of T cell responses to AZD1222 COVID-19 vaccine. Produced via immunoSEQ multiplex PCR; TCRdb's table is partial and in-frame only. Of about 84,000 clones in the sample, 75% to 90% were seen once. The starting material was peripheral blood, obtained 28 days after the second AZD1222 dose. These receptors originate from an adult who received the AZD1222 COVID-19 vaccine.

The gene calls are TRBV30 and TRBJ1-3; D call uncertain. V shed 4 bases and J shed 2 bases, with 12 bases lying between them. Germline V lookup: CDR1 GTSNPN, CDR2 SVGIG (reference sequence). The CDR3 contains 14 residues. DNA for the CDR3: TGTGCCTGGACCCCCAGGTTGCCTGGAAACACCATATATTTT. This gives the protein CAWTPRLPGNTIYF. Filled out from reference TRBV30 and TRBJ1-3, the complete variable domain reads SQTIHQWPATLVQPVGSPLSLECTVEGTSNPNLYWYRQAAGRGLQLLFYSVGIGQISSEVPQNLSASRPQDRQFILSSKKLLLSDSGFYLCAWTPRLPGNTIYFGEGSWLTVV.

The V gene is TRBV7-2, the J gene TRBJ1-2; D ambiguous. CDR3 length: 14 residues. V lost 10 bases and J lost 4, with 19 bases in between. CDR1 is SGHTA and CDR2 is FQGNSA in the germline V gene. The CDR3 loop reads CATTPGQALYGYTF. The CDR3 nucleotides are TGTGCCACCACACCGGGCCAGGCTCTCTATGGCTACACCTTC. The variable domain in full, completed from reference TRBV7-2 and TRBJ1-2, reads GAGVSQSPSNKVTEKGKDVELRCDPISGHTALYWYRQSLGQGLEFLIYFQGNSAPDKSGLPSDRFSAERTGGSVSTLTIQRTQQEDSAVYLCATTPGQALYGYTFGSGTRLTVV.

The genes are TRBV12-5 and TRBJ1-5; D unresolved. V lost 6 bases to trimming and J lost 5 bases, with 5 bases between them. The CDR3 length is 11 residues. Germline V gives CDR1 LGHNT, CDR2 FRNRAP. In nucleotides, the CDR3 is TGTGCTAGTGGCCGTGATCAGCCCCAGCATTTT. Translating it yields CASGRDQPQHF.

The V and J genes are TRBV3-1 (or the pseudogene TRBV3-2) and TRBJ2-2, with D uncertain. This CDR3 spans 15 amino acids. Germline values: CDR1 LGHDT, CDR2 YNNKEL (reference sequence). V lost 2 bases to trimming and J lost 1 base, with 8 bases between them. The CDR3 loop is CASSQRPMNTGELFF. Written as DNA, the CDR3 is TGTGCCAGCAGCCAACGACCAATGAACACCGGGGAGCTGTTTTTT.

V is TRBV24-1 and J is TRBJ1-3; D is perhaps TRBD2 (8 bases). The DNA end is more similar to TRBJ2-2, so the J call may be wrong. Germline V lookup: CDR1 KGHDR, CDR2 SFDVKD. CDR3 length: 15 residues. The DNA of the CDR3 is TGTGCCACCCGGGGGGGGACAGCCCTCACTGGGGAGCTGTTTTTT. Amino acids: CATRGGTALTGELFF.

J is TRBJ2-1 and V is TRBV3-1 (or the pseudogene TRBV3-2); 13 positions match TRBD2. This CDR3 is built from 15 residues. V was pared by 4 bases and J by 6 bases, with 3 bases of the junction left unmatched. CDR1 and CDR2 from the germline V gene are LGHDT and YNNKEL (reference sequence). CDR3 protein: CASSPGLAGPNEQFF. The CDR3 region has the DNA TGTGCCAGCAGCCCGGGACTAGCGGGACCCAATGAGCAGTTCTTC.

The chain links TRBV4-2 to TRBJ2-1; D remains unclear. There are 15 residues in the CDR3. Per germline, CDR1 LGHNA and CDR2 YNFKEQ. V lost 1 base and J 9 bases, leaving 16 bases between the germline ends. As DNA, the CDR3 is TGTGCCAGCAGCCAAGCTGAGACCAGAAGTACTGAGCAGTTCTTC. Protein: CASSQAETRSTEQFF.

The rearrangement links TRBV11-2 to TRBJ2-7; TRBD2 matches at 8 bases. This CDR3 contains 15 residues. CDR1 and CDR2 from the germline V gene are SGHAT and FQNNGV. The V segment lost 5 bases and the J segment 7 bases; nucleotides outside the gene matches: 13. CDR3 coding DNA: TGTGCCAGCAGCCCCCAACTAGCGGCAGGAATGGAGCAGTACTTC. The encoded protein is CASSPQLAAGMEQYF.

The CDR3 reads CASSQDTQNTYEQYF. The CDR3 coding sequence is TGCGCCAGCAGCCAAGACACACAGAATACCTACGAGCAGTACTTC. V gene TRBV4-3 combines with J gene TRBJ2-7; D remains unclear. V was trimmed by 0 bases and J by 2 bases, leaving 11 bases between them. The length of the CDR3 is 15 residues. Looked up from germline, CDR1 is LGHNA and CDR2 is YSLEER.

This chain links TRBV25-1 with TRBJ2-1; 8 bases fit TRBD2. The trim removed 6 bases at V and 3 bases at J, leaving 13 bases unmatched. This CDR3 contains 17 residues. Looked up from germline, CDR1 is MGHDK and CDR2 is SYGVNS. DNA for the CDR3: TGTGCCAGCAGCGCCAGCGGACTAGCTCCCGGCTACAATGAGCAGTTCTTC. It specifies CASSASGLAPGYNEQFF.

This chain joins TRBV10-3 and TRBJ1-6; D remains ambiguous. Germline V gene data show CDR1 as ENHRY and CDR2 as SYGVKD. This CDR3 spans 14 amino acids. V was cut by 2 bases and J by 7 bases, with 9 bases left in between. The CDR3 bases are TGTGCCATCAGTGAGATGACCACCAATTCACCCCTCCACTTT. Translated: CAISEMTTNSPLHF.

V is TRBV7-2 and J is TRBJ2-2, with TRBD1 identical over 8 bases. This CDR3 comprises 15 residues. V gave up 3 bases and J gave up 1 base; unmatched junction bases: 1. The germline gives CDR1 SGHTA, CDR2 FQGNSA. CDR3 residues: CASSLDRVNTGELFF. The DNA for the CDR3 is TGTGCCAGCAGCTTGGACAGGGTGAACACCGGGGAGCTGTTTTTT. The full variable domain, with the rest looked up from reference TRBV7-2 and TRBJ2-2, is GAGVSQSPSNKVTEKGKDVELRCDPISGHTALYWYRQSLGQGLEFLIYFQGNSAPDKSGLPSDRFSAERTGGSVSTLTIQRTQQEDSAVYLCASSLDRVNTGELFFGEGSRLTVL.

Regarding this clone: One end of the junction does not line up with germline, which may come from a read error. V is TRBV3-1 (or the pseudogene TRBV3-2) and J is TRBJ1-3, with a possible D match to TRBD1 (5 bases). Germline V gene data show CDR1 as LGHDT and CDR2 as YNNKEL (reference sequence). This CDR3 spans 14 amino acids. The CDR3 is CASSQERRGTTIYF. CDR3 nucleotide sequence: TGTGCCAGCAGCCAAGAACGTAGGGGAACCACCATATATTTT.

This clone was counted once. The chain combines TRBV18 with TRBJ2-7, with 8 bases lining up with TRBD2. The CDR3 runs to 16 residues. Germline values: CDR1 KGHSH, CDR2 LQKENI. With V trimmed by 3 bases and J by 4 bases, 11 bases remained unmatched. The CDR3 sequence: CASSPDPMGLEYEQYF. CDR3 DNA sequence: TGTGCCAGCTCACCGGATCCTATGGGACTAGAGTACGAGCAGTACTTC.

V and J are TRBV6-5 and TRBJ2-7; TRBD2 agrees at 8 bases. From germline, CDR1 is MNHEY and CDR2 SVGAGI. CDR3 length equals 15 residues. The ends lost 7 bases at V and 5 bases at J; junction bases unmatched: 13. CDR3 loop: CASKWAQRGRHEQYF. The DNA for the CDR3 is TGTGCCAGCAAGTGGGCGCAGCGGGGGAGGCACGAGCAGTACTTC.

CDR3 sequence: CASRQGPNMNTEAFF. The DNA of the CDR3 is TGTGCCAGTAGACAGGGCCCCAATATGAACACTGAAGCTTTCTTT. The V and J genes are TRBV19 and TRBJ1-1; D may be TRBD1 (6 bases). V shed 6 bases and J shed 0 bases, with 14 bases lying between them. Germline loops: CDR1 LNHDA, CDR2 SQIVND (reference sequence). This CDR3 is built from 15 residues.

The chain couples TRBV19 to TRBJ1-1; 9 nucleotides line up with TRBD1. Germline CDR1 LNHDA, CDR2 SQIVND (reference sequence). Unmatched junction bases numbered 9, after V lost 6 bases and J lost 1 base. CDR3 size: 16 residues. The CDR3 DNA follows: TGTGCCAGTAGGCAAGGACAGGGGCTACCGAACACTGAAGCTTTCTTT. It codes for CASRQGQGLPNTEAFF.

The CDR3 DNA reads as TGTGCCAGTAGTGACTACCCAGATACGCAGTATTTT. It codes for CASSDYPDTQYF. The chain carries TRBV19 and TRBJ2-3; D is perhaps TRBD2 (5 bases). Germline CDR1 and CDR2: LNHDA and SQIVND (reference sequence). Deletions cut 5 bases from V and 4 bases from J, with 7 bases between. This CDR3 is 12 amino acids long. The full variable domain, rest sourced from reference TRBV19 and TRBJ2-3, is DGGITQSPKYLFRKEGQNVTLSCEQNLNHDAMYWYRQDPGQGLRLIYYSQIVNDFQKGDIAEGYSVSREKKESFPLTVTSAQKNPTAFYLCASSDYPDTQYFGPGTRLTVL.

The genes are TRBV3-1 (or the pseudogene TRBV3-2) and TRBJ2-1, with a weak D call TRBD2 (6 bases). CDR1 is LGHDT, CDR2 YNNKEL, per germline (reference sequence). This CDR3 region has 15 residues. V lost 6 bases to trimming and J lost 2 bases, with 14 bases between them. CDR3 nucleotides: TGTGCCAGCAGGACACTAGGAGGGACCTACAATGAGCAGTTCTTC. It yields the protein CASRTLGGTYNEQFF.

The chain is built from TRBV9 and TRBJ1-3; no clear D. The CDR3 consists of 15 residues. Trimming pared 4 bases from V and 0 bases from J, leaving 11 bases between. Looked up from germline, CDR1 is SGDLS and CDR2 is YYNGEE. CDR3 region: CASSIGEISGNTIYF. The CDR3 DNA reads as TGTGCCAGCAGCATTGGAGAAATCTCTGGAAACACCATATATTTT.

The chain links TRBV2 to TRBJ2-6; D is unclear. The germline CDR1 and CDR2 sequences are SNHLY and FYNNEI. V was trimmed by 5 bases and J by 0 bases, leaving 5 bases between them. The CDR3 length is 14 residues. The CDR3 nucleotides read TGTGCCAGCAGTCGGAGCTCTGGGGCCAACGTCCTGACTTTC. Amino acids: CASSRSSGANVLTF.

The chain carries TRBV7-9 and TRBJ1-1; D possibly corresponds to TRBD1 (5 bases). Trimming stripped 2 bases from V and 6 bases from J, with 10 bases between. Germline loops: CDR1 SEHNR, CDR2 FQNEAQ (reference sequence). The CDR3 contains 13 residues. Here the CDR3 reads CASSLRSGPEAFF. CDR3 nucleotide sequence: TGTGCCAGCAGCTTACGCTCGGGACCTGAAGCTTTCTTT.